This is a list of T cell receptor beta chains from one sample in a study of Ad26.COV2.S vaccination and SARS-CoV-2 variants. Generated by immunoSEQ multiplex PCR, the TCRdb table keeps only in-frame clones and is missing some. The data contain about 480,000 clones, around 85% of them singletons. The material sequenced was peripheral blood, taken in a trial of Ad26.COV2.S vaccine versus placebo. These receptors were taken from a person between 18 and 65 years old who received the Ad26.COV2.S COVID-19 vaccine or a placebo. Each CDR3 is given with its conserved first and last residue. Fields, in order: V gene, clone size, D gene, J gene, CDR3 protein, CDR3 DNA. D genes are given only for firm matches. Some rows have no size entry. The others give once, few or many, or a class for an expanded clone.

v_gene: TRBV5-1; abundance: .; d_gene: .; j_gene: TRBJ2-7; CDR3aa: CASSYELAGLSEQYF; CDR3nt: TGCGCCAGCAGCTACGAACTCGCGGGTCTGTCCGAGCAGTACTTC
v_gene: TRBV10-3; abundance: .; d_gene: TRBD2; j_gene: TRBJ2-2; CDR3aa: CAIGRGDGELFF; CDR3nt: TGTGCCATCGGGAGGGGTGACGGGGAGCTGTTTTTT
v_gene: TRBV30; abundance: once; d_gene: .; j_gene: TRBJ1-1; CDR3aa: CAWSRDPQWAEAFF; CDR3nt: TGTGCCTGGAGCCGCGACCCCCAGTGGGCTGAAGCTTTCTTT
v_gene: TRBV28; abundance: .; d_gene: TRBD2; j_gene: TRBJ2-2; CDR3aa: CASIPGGLNTGELFF; CDR3nt: TGTGCCAGCATTCCGGGAGGGTTAAACACCGGGGAGCTGTTTTTT
v_gene: TRBV7-9; abundance: .; d_gene: .; j_gene: TRBJ2-7; CDR3aa: CASSPGGTAYEQYF; CDR3nt: TGTGCCAGCAGCCCTGGGGGGACAGCCTACGAGCAGTACTTC
v_gene: TRBV7-9; abundance: .; d_gene: .; j_gene: TRBJ2-1; CDR3aa: CASSLGSLVQGKFF; CDR3nt: TGTGCCAGCAGCTTAGGGTCTTTGGTTCAGGGGAAATTCTTC
v_gene: TRBV19; abundance: .; d_gene: .; j_gene: TRBJ2-2; CDR3aa: CATQQGTGELFF; CDR3nt: TGTGCCACTCAACAGGGAACCGGGGAGCTGTTTTTT
v_gene: TRBV7-6; abundance: few; d_gene: TRBD2; j_gene: TRBJ2-1; CDR3aa: CASALGRGSEQFF; CDR3nt: TGTGCCAGCGCCCTGGGGAGGGGTAGTGAGCAGTTCTTC
v_gene: TRBV5-1; abundance: .; d_gene: TRBD2; j_gene: TRBJ2-3; CDR3aa: CASSRAGGSSDTQYF; CDR3nt: TGCGCCAGCAGCCGGGCGGGAGGGAGCTCAGATACGCAGTATTTT
v_gene: TRBV5-6; abundance: .; d_gene: .; j_gene: TRBJ1-5; CDR3aa: CASSLGGFGLGDNQPQHF; CDR3nt: TGTGCCAGCAGCTTGGGAGGGTTTGGCCTAGGCGACAATCAGCCCCAGCATTTT
v_gene: TRBV7-2; abundance: few; d_gene: TRBD2; j_gene: TRBJ2-7; CDR3aa: CASSLEGSGRVPYEQYF; CDR3nt: TGTGCCAGCAGCTTAGAGGGGAGCGGGAGGGTCCCCTACGAGCAGTACTTC
v_gene: TRBV5-1; abundance: once; d_gene: .; j_gene: TRBJ2-7; CDR3aa: CASSLTVTYEQYF; CDR3nt: TGCGCCAGCAGCTTGACAGTTACCTACGAGCAGTACTTC
v_gene: TRBV5-5; abundance: few; d_gene: .; j_gene: TRBJ2-7; CDR3aa: CASSPTGGIGEQYF; CDR3nt: TGTGCCAGCAGCCCGACGGGGGGCATCGGGGAGCAGTACTTC
v_gene: TRBV7-9; abundance: .; d_gene: .; j_gene: TRBJ1-1; CDR3aa: CASSLDLTEAFF; CDR3nt: TGTGCCAGCAGCTTAGATCTCACTGAAGCTTTCTTT
v_gene: TRBV30; abundance: .; d_gene: .; j_gene: TRBJ1-1; CDR3aa: CAWSQDPEAFF; CDR3nt: TGTGCCTGGAGCCAGGACCCAGAAGCTTTCTTT
v_gene: TRBV28; abundance: .; d_gene: .; j_gene: TRBJ2-2; CDR3aa: CASSFAWGTGELFF; CDR3nt: TGTGCCAGCAGTTTTGCGTGGGGGACCGGGGAGCTGTTTTTT
v_gene: TRBV27; abundance: .; d_gene: .; j_gene: TRBJ2-7; CDR3aa: CASSRVGYEQYF; CDR3nt: TGTGCCAGCAGTAGAGTTGGCTACGAGCAGTACTTC
v_gene: TRBV19; abundance: .; d_gene: .; j_gene: TRBJ1-5; CDR3aa: CASTAQVGGGNQPQHF; CDR3nt: TGTGCCAGTACGGCGCAGGTGGGGGGAGGCAATCAGCCCCAGCATTTT
v_gene: TRBV5-1; abundance: .; d_gene: .; j_gene: TRBJ1-1; CDR3aa: CASSLDPANTEAFF; CDR3nt: TGCGCCAGCAGCCTGGACCCAGCGAACACTGAAGCTTTCTTT
v_gene: TRBV9; abundance: .; d_gene: TRBD2; j_gene: TRBJ2-1; CDR3aa: CASSARLRLAGSNEQFF; CDR3nt: TGTGCCAGCAGCGCCCGGCTTAGACTAGCGGGATCTAATGAGCAGTTCTTC
v_gene: TRBV7-2; abundance: once; d_gene: .; j_gene: TRBJ1-1; CDR3aa: CASSFSGSGNTEAFF; CDR3nt: TGTGCCAGCAGCTTTTCCGGGAGTGGGAACACTGAAGCTTTCTTT
v_gene: TRBV10-3; abundance: .; d_gene: .; j_gene: TRBJ1-2; CDR3aa: CAISELGAYGYTF; CDR3nt: TGTGCCATCAGTGAGCTAGGGGCATATGGCTACACCTTC
v_gene: TRBV5-6; abundance: .; d_gene: TRBD2; j_gene: TRBJ2-3; CDR3aa: CASSLPPSGRGDTQYF; CDR3nt: TGTGCCAGCAGCTTGCCACCTAGCGGGAGGGGTGATACGCAGTATTTT
v_gene: TRBV5-8; abundance: .; d_gene: .; j_gene: TRBJ2-5; CDR3aa: CASSWGNRESRETQYF; CDR3nt: TGTGCCAGCAGCTGGGGGAACAGGGAATCAAGGGAGACCCAGTACTTC
v_gene: TRBV30; abundance: few; d_gene: TRBD2; j_gene: TRBJ2-7; CDR3aa: CAWSRSGLAGNEQYF; CDR3nt: TGTGCCTGGTCTAGATCGGGTCTAGCGGGAAACGAGCAGTACTTC
v_gene: TRBV2; abundance: once; d_gene: .; j_gene: TRBJ1-2; CDR3aa: CASSDWGLQNFYTF; CDR3nt: TGTGCCAGCAGTGATTGGGGACTACAGAACTTCTACACCTTC
v_gene: TRBV28; abundance: .; d_gene: .; j_gene: TRBJ2-7; CDR3aa: CASSLRRVGQYF; CDR3nt: TGTGCCAGCAGTTTAAGGAGAGTAGGGCAGTACTTC
v_gene: TRBV4-1; abundance: .; d_gene: .; j_gene: TRBJ1-1; CDR3aa: CASSQEYRTEMNTEAFF; CDR3nt: TGCGCCAGCAGCCAAGAATACCGGACCGAGATGAACACTGAAGCTTTCTTT